Each of the 27 T cell receptor beta chains below was sequenced from the same sample in a study of shared clonotypes between healthy human individuals. Data came from immunoSEQ multiplex PCR; TCRdb stores just in-frame clones and leaves some out. The sample yields about 680,000 clones, around four fifths seen once. The source material was memory CD4+ T cells sorted from blood. Subset in this sample: CD45RA-negative fraction. All receptors come from a woman aged 30 to 39 in good health.

The chain links TRBV28 to TRBJ1-5; the D is unclear. Trimming took 4 bases from V and 2 from J, leaving 18 bases between them. This CDR3 is 17 amino acids long. CDR1 MDHEN and CDR2 SYDVKM come from the germline V gene. The CDR3 here is CASSYLPEGAGNQPQHF. The CDR3 coding sequence is TGTGCCAGCAGTTACCTCCCTGAGGGCGCGGGCAATCAGCCCCAGCATTTT.

V and J are TRBV5-4 and TRBJ2-3; 7 bases map to TRBD1. The germline V gene encodes CDR1 SGHNT and CDR2 YYREEE (reference sequence). Trimming removed 5 bases from V and 6 bases from J; junction bases left unmatched: 12. This CDR3 comprises 15 residues. CDR3 in amino acids: CASSSPTGSRDTQYF. As DNA, the CDR3 is TGTGCCAGCAGTTCCCCGACAGGGAGTAGGGATACGCAGTATTTT.

V and J are TRBV11-2 and TRBJ2-7; D may match TRBD1 or TRBD2 (5 bases each). Germline V gene data show CDR1 as SGHAT and CDR2 as FQNNGV. V shed 5 bases and J shed 0 bases, with 17 bases lying between them. This CDR3 contains 16 residues. The CDR3 here is CASSPGIGALSYEQYF. The CDR3 nucleotides read TGTGCCAGCAGCCCCGGGATAGGGGCCCTCTCCTACGAGCAGTACTTC.

The rearrangement joins TRBV2 to TRBJ2-1; TRBD2 might be the D (5 bases). V gave up 4 bases and J gave up 3 bases, with 10 bases separating them. This CDR3 has 14 residues. Germline V gene sequence: CDR1 SNHLY, CDR2 FYNNEI. The chain's CDR3 is CASSASGNYNEQFF. CDR3 nucleotides: TGTGCCAGCAGTGCCAGCGGCAACTACAATGAGCAGTTCTTC.

The V gene is TRBV7-8, the J gene TRBJ2-5; D unresolved. Germline CDR1 is SGHVS and CDR2 is FQNEAQ. The CDR3 consists of 13 residues. Trimming cost V 3 bases and J 5 bases, with 10 bases left between them. The CDR3 loop is CASSFGLAETQYF. Written as DNA, the CDR3 is TGTGCCAGCAGCTTCGGGCTCGCGGAGACCCAGTACTTC.

V usage is TRBV27 and J usage is TRBJ1-5; D unresolved. Germline V lookup: CDR1 MNHEY, CDR2 SMNVEV (reference sequence). The V end was cut by 8 bases, the J end by 7 bases, with 9 bases between. This CDR3 is built from 11 residues. The CDR3 nucleotides read TGTGCCAGCGGAAACCGGCAGCCCCAGCATTTT. This codes for CASGNRQPQHF.

The V gene is TRBV14, the J gene TRBJ2-7, with TRBD1 identical over 9 bases. Germline V gene data show CDR1 as SGHDN and CDR2 as FVKESK. The V and J ends lost 2 bases and 7 bases, in that order; junction bases with no gene match: 6. The CDR3 loop spans 14 amino acids. The CDR3 coding sequence is TGTGCCAGCAGCCAAATAGGGACAGGGTATGAGCAGTACTTC. Protein product: CASSQIGTGYEQYF.

The V call is TRBV2, the J call TRBJ1-5; weak D call: TRBD1 (5 bases). V was shortened by 9 bases and J by 9 bases, with 21 bases between the two germline ends. CDR1 is SNHLY, CDR2 FYNNEI, per germline. The CDR3 totals 14 residues. The CDR3 loop is CASARDRTLGPQHF. CDR3 coding DNA: TGTGCCAGTGCGAGGGACCGAACCCTGGGGCCCCAGCATTTT.

A few counts support this clone. The sample has other DNA sequences that encode this CDR3 too. This chain uses TRBV10-3 with TRBJ1-1; D is uncertain. This CDR3 has 11 residues. Germline CDR1 reads ENHRY; CDR2 reads SYGVKD. Trimming cost V 9 bases and J 1 base, with 6 bases left between them. CDR3 DNA sequence: TGTGCCATAGGAGGGAACACTGAAGCTTTCTTT. It specifies CAIGGNTEAFF.

This clone appeared a single time. The J gene is TRBJ2-7, the V gene TRBV11-2, with 8 bases aligning to TRBD1. Germline trimming cut 3 bases from V and 4 bases from J; bases unmatched to any gene: 5. The germline V gene encodes CDR1 SGHAT and CDR2 FQNNGV. The CDR3 runs 14 residues. CDR3 nucleotides: TGTGCCAGCAGCTTCGGACAGGGACCGTACGAGCAGTACTTC. Amino acids: CASSFGQGPYEQYF.

The V and J genes are TRBV5-1 and TRBJ2-1; TRBD1 is a possible D gene (6 bases). The length of the CDR3 is 14 residues. Per the germline V gene, CDR1 is SGHRS and CDR2 is YFSETQ. V shed 3 bases and J shed 10 bases, with 17 bases lying between them. Written as DNA, the CDR3 is TGCGCCAGCAGCTCGGGACACGAGATGGGGGAGCAGTTCTTC. Translating gives CASSSGHEMGEQFF.

The chain has TRBV30 and TRBJ2-1, with D possibly being TRBD2 (6 bases). Germline loops: CDR1 GTSNPN, CDR2 SVGIG (reference sequence). Trimming left V 0 bases short and J 9 bases short, with 15 bases between. This CDR3 spans 14 amino acids. This chain's CDR3 is CAWSVTGVQSEQFF. DNA of the CDR3: TGTGCCTGGAGTGTGACGGGAGTGCAGAGTGAGCAGTTCTTC. Using reference TRBV30 and TRBJ2-1 for the parts outside the CDR3, the full variable domain is SQTIHQWPATLVQPVGSPLSLECTVEGTSNPNLYWYRQAAGRGLQLLFYSVGIGQISSEVPQNLSASRPQDRQFILSSKKLLLSDSGFYLCAWSVTGVQSEQFFGPGTRLTVL.

The rearrangement uses TRBV11-3 and TRBJ2-1; 13 positions agree with TRBD2. This CDR3 has 15 residues. V lost 5 bases, J lost 8 bases, and 6 bases stayed unmatched. CDR1 SGHNT and CDR2 YENEEA come from the germline V gene. The CDR3 nucleotides are TGTGCCAGCAGCCCCGGGACTAGCGGGATTCATGAGCAGTTCTTC. It yields the protein CASSPGTSGIHEQFF.

V gene TRBV7-2 combines with J gene TRBJ2-7; the D gene is possibly TRBD2 (6 bases). Trimming shortened V by 8 bases and J by 4 bases, and 18 bases separated the two germline ends. CDR3 length: 14 residues. Germline values: CDR1 SGHTA, CDR2 FQGNSA. This CDR3 is CASGPSAPRYEQYF. CDR3 coding DNA: TGTGCCAGCGGACCTAGCGCCCCACGGTACGAGCAGTACTTC.

This clone was seen a handful of times. V usage is TRBV5-1 and J usage is TRBJ2-7; D gene ambiguous. This CDR3 is built from 14 residues. Germline CDR1 and CDR2: SGHRS and YFSETQ. With 0 bases removed from V and 2 bases from J, the gap between germline ends came to 9 bases. CDR3 sequence (DNA): TGCGCCAGCAGCTTGGTGGGGTCACCCTACGAGCAGTACTTC. Protein: CASSLVGSPYEQYF. Looking up the rest from reference TRBV5-1 and TRBJ2-7 gives the full variable domain: KAGVTQTPRYLIKTRGQQVTLSCSPISGHRSVSWYQQTPGQGLQFLFEYFSETQRNKGNFPGRFSGRQFSNSRSEMNVSTLELGDSALYLCASSLVGSPYEQYFGPGTRLTVT.

This rearrangement joins TRBV7-3 to TRBJ2-7; D possibly corresponds to TRBD2 (5 bases). V lost 3 bases, J lost 2 bases, and 8 bases lay in between. CDR1 SGHTA and CDR2 FQGTGA come from the germline V gene. This CDR3 comprises 13 residues. CDR3 in amino acids: CASSFAGTYEQYF. The CDR3, as DNA: TGTGCCAGCAGCTTTGCCGGGACCTACGAGCAGTACTTC.

The genes are TRBV30 and TRBJ2-1; D not resolved. The CDR3 spans 12 residues. Between the trimmed V and J ends, which lost 2 bases and 1 base, there was a span of 3 bases. From germline, CDR1 is GTSNPN and CDR2 SVGIG (reference sequence). CDR3 loop: CAWSWSYNEQFF. The DNA of the CDR3 is TGTGCCTGGAGTTGGTCCTACAATGAGCAGTTCTTC.

The chain carries TRBV28 and TRBJ2-1, with D perhaps TRBD1 or TRBD2 (5 bases each). V lost 1 base to trimming and J lost 14 bases, with 15 bases between them. The length of the CDR3 is 13 residues. CDR1 and CDR2 from the germline V gene are MDHEN and SYDVKM. The CDR3 coding sequence is TGTGCCAGCAGTTTATCGGTTGGGCTGGGGGAGTTCTTC. Amino acid sequence: CASSLSVGLGEFF.

The chain joins TRBV9 to TRBJ2-1, with 8 bases lining up with TRBD1. V was clipped by 1 base and J by 9 bases; unmatched bases: 9. The CDR3 runs 15 residues. Germline lookup yields CDR1 SGDLS and CDR2 YYNGEE. The CDR3 sequence: CASSVLPDRASEQFF. The CDR3 bases are TGTGCCAGCAGCGTACTCCCGGACAGGGCCTCTGAGCAGTTCTTC.

This rearrangement joins TRBV7-8 to TRBJ2-7; D remains ambiguous. Germline V gene sequence: CDR1 SGHVS, CDR2 FQNEAQ. The CDR3 has 13 amino acids. V lost 2 bases and J 4 bases, leaving 9 bases between the germline ends. The CDR3 nucleotides read TGTGCCAGCAGCTTATCTCTCGAGTACGAGCAGTACTTC. Protein product: CASSLSLEYEQYF.

This clone was recorded a few times. J is TRBJ1-4 and V is TRBV7-9; D not certain. This CDR3 has 15 amino acids. In germline, CDR1 is SEHNR, CDR2 FQNEAQ (reference sequence). Trimming cost V 4 bases and J 0 bases, with 9 bases left between them. CDR3 nucleotide sequence: TGTGCCAGCAGCTCTGATTACACAACTAATGAAAAACTGTTTTTT. This translates into CASSSDYTTNEKLFF.

CDR3 residues: CASSALGLPNEQYF. The CDR3 bases are TGTGCCAGCAGTGCTCTAGGGCTACCTAACGAGCAGTACTTC. The chain is built from TRBV6-6 and TRBJ2-7; no reliable D call. CDR3 size: 14 residues. In germline, CDR1 is MNHNY, CDR2 SVGAGI (reference sequence). Trimming removed 5 bases at V and 5 bases at J, with 16 bases between.

This clone was detected many times. The chain links TRBV5-1 to TRBJ2-7; 8 nucleotides match TRBD1. The CDR3 extends over 14 amino acids. The ends lost 4 bases at V and 7 bases at J; junction bases unmatched: 10. The germline CDR1 and CDR2 sequences are SGHRS and YFSETQ. CDR3 in amino acids: CASSQGTGTIEQYF. The CDR3, as DNA: TGCGCCAGCAGCCAGGGGACAGGTACTATAGAGCAGTACTTC.

This clone came up many times. The V gene is TRBV6-1, the J gene TRBJ2-2; 8 bases fit TRBD2. Germline assignment: CDR1 MNHNS and CDR2 SASEGT. Trimming removed 8 bases from V and 6 bases from J; junction bases left unmatched: 11. This CDR3 has 15 amino acids. The CDR3 region is CASWRGSGISGELFF. CDR3 DNA sequence: TGTGCCAGCTGGAGGGGTAGCGGGATCTCCGGGGAGCTGTTTTTT.

The rearrangement joins TRBV5-6 to TRBJ2-1, with TRBD1 as a possible D gene (6 bases). V shed 0 bases and J shed 4 bases, with 20 bases lying between them. Per germline, CDR1 SGHDT and CDR2 YYEEEE. The CDR3 is 18 residues long. For the CDR3, the DNA is TGTGCCAGCAGCTTGGGAAACAGGGCCCGTACTAAATACAATGAGCAGTTCTTC. Translating it yields CASSLGNRARTKYNEQFF.

The V call is TRBV5-1, the J call TRBJ2-7, with 11 bases that match TRBD2. The CDR3 has 16 amino acids. After removal of 4 bases from V and 0 bases from J, the junction contained 6 bases not matched to a gene. Germline V CDR1 and CDR2: SGHRS, YFSETQ. CDR3 sequence reads: CASSPFLAGGSYEQYF. The CDR3 DNA reads as TGCGCCAGCAGCCCCTTCCTAGCGGGAGGCTCCTACGAGCAGTACTTC.

Points on this clone: Given a far larger clone just one base away, this is likely a sequencing read error. The sample contains more than one DNA sequence encoding this CDR3. This chain connects TRBV5-1 to TRBJ2-1, with a weak D call TRBD2 (6 bases). Germline-derived CDR1 and CDR2 are SGHRS and YFSETQ. V lost 2 bases, J lost 0 bases, and 9 bases lay in between. The CDR3 consists of 15 residues. As DNA, the CDR3 is TGCGCCAGCAGCTTAGCGGGCAGCTCCTACAATGAGCAGTTCTTC. Translating gives CASSLAGSSYNEQFF.